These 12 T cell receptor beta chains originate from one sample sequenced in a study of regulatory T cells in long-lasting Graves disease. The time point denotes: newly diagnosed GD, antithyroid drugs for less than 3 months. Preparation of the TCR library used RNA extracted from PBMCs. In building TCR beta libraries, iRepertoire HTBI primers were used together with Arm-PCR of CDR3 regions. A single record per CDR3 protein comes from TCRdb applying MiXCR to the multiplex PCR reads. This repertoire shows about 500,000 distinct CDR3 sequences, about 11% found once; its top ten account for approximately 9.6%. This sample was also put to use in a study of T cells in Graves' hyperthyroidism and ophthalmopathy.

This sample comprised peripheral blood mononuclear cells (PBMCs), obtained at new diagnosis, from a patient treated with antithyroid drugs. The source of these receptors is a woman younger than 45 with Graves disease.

The CDR3 is CSARDRERAYNEQFF. The DNA of the CDR3 is TGCAGTGCTAGAGATAGGGAGAGGGCATACAATGAGCAGTTCTTC. The chain combines TRBV20-1 with TRBJ2-1; possibly TRBD2 for D (5 bases). This CDR3 has 15 amino acids. Trimming stripped 0 bases from V and 4 bases from J, with 13 bases between. Germline V gives CDR1 DFQATT, CDR2 SNEGSKA (reference sequence).

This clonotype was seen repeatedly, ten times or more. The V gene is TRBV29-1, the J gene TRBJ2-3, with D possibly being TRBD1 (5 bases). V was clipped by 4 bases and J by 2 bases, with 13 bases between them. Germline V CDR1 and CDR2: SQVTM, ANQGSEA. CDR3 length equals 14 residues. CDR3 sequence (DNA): TGCAGCGTTGCCCCGCAGGGAACCACAGATACGCAGTATTTT. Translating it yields CSVAPQGTTDTQYF.

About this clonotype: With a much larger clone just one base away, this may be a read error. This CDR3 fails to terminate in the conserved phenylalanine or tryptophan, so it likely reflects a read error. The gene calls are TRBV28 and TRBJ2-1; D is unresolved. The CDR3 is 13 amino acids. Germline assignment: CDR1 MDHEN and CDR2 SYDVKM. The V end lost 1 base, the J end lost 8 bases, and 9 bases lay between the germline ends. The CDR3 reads CASSLLRLHEQFL. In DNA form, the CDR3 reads TGTGCCAGCAGTTTATTACGGTTGCATGAGCAGTTCTTG.

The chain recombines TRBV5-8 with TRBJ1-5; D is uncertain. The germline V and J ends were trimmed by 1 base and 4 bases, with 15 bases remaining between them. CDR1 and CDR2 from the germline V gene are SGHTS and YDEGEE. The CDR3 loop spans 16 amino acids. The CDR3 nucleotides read TGTGCCAGCAGCTTGAGACACCCGAATGGGAATCAGCCCCAGCATTTT. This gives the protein CASSLRHPNGNQPQHF.

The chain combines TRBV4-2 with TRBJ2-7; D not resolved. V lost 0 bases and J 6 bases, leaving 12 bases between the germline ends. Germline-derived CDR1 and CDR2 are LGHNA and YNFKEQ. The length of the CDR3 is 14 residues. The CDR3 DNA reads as TGTGCCAGCAGCCAAGATCCCCGGGTAGTCGAGCAGTACTTC. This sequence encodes CASSQDPRVVEQYF.

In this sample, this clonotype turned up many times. CDR3 DNA sequence: TGCGCCAGCAGCACGACTAGCGGGAACTACGAGCAGTACTTC. Translated: CASSTTSGNYEQYF. The rearrangement links TRBV5-1 to TRBJ2-7, with 11 nucleotides matching TRBD2. From germline, CDR1 is SGHRS and CDR2 YFSETQ. The J segment lost 3 bases and the V segment lost 4 bases, leaving 3 bases of the junction unmatched. The CDR3 covers 14 residues.

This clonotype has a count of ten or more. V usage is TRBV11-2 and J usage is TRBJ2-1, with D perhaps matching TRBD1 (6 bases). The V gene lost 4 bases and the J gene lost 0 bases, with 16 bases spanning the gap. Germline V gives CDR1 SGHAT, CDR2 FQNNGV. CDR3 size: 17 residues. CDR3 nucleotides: TGTGCCAGCAGCTCCGTAGGACAGCTCTTCTCCTACAATGAGCAGTTCTTC. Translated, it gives CASSSVGQLFSYNEQFF.

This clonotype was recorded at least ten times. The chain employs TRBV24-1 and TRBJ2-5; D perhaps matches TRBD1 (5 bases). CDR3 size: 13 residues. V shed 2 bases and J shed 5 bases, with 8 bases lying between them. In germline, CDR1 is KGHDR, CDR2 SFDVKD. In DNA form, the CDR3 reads TGTGCCACCAGTGATTCAGGGCACGAGACCCAGTACTTC. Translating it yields CATSDSGHETQYF.

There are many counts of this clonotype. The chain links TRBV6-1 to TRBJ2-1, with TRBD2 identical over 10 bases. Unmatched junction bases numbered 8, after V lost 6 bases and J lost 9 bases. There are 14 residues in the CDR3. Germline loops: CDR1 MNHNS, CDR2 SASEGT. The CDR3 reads CASSWSGRAGEQFF. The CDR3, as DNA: TGTGCCAGCAGCTGGAGCGGGAGGGCCGGTGAGCAGTTCTTC.

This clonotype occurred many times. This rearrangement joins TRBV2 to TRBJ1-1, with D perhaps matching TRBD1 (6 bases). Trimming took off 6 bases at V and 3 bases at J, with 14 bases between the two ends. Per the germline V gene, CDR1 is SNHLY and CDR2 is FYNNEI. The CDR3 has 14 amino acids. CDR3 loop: CASRLQGIDTEAFF. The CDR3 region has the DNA TGTGCCAGCAGGCTACAGGGAATAGACACTGAAGCTTTCTTT. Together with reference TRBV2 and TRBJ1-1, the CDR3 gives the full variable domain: EPEVTQTPSHQVTQMGQEVILRCVPISNHLYFYWYRQILGQKVEFLVSFYNNEISEKSEIFDDQFSVERPDGSNFTLKIRSTKLEDSAMYFCASRLQGIDTEAFFGQGTRLTVV.

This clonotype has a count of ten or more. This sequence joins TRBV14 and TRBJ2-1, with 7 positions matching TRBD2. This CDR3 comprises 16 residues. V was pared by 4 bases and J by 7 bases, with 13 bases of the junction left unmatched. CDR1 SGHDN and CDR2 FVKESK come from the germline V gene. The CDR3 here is CASSLYASIAGNEQFF. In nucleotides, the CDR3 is TGTGCCAGCAGCCTATACGCCTCAATAGCGGGTAATGAGCAGTTCTTC.

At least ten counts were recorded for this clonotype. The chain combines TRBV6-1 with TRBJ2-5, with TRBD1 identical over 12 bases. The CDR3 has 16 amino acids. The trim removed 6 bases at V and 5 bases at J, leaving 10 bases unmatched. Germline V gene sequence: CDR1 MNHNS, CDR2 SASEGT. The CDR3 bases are TGTGCCAGCAGGGGGACCGGGACAGGGGGCCGGGAGACCCAGTACTTC. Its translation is CASRGTGTGGRETQYF.